The 22 T cell receptor beta chains below come from one sample, sequenced in a study of T cells in localized non-small cell lung cancer (TCRdb year 2020). The protocol used for the library was the immunoSEQ multiplex PCR assay. The source is immuneACCESS, and TCRdb retained only in-frame sequences with V and J called. Part of the clones is not carried over; for the studies checked, unresolved V genes explain less than half of this, and the remainder is unexplained. This sample gives almost 40,000 clones in total; more than 80% of them show up just once. About 5.4% of the sample is held by the ten biggest clonotypes. The material was peripheral blood mononuclear cells, obtained before any cancer treatment. These receptors all stem from a male donor aged 60 or over with stage II lung adenocarcinoma.

The chain joins TRBV20-1 to TRBJ1-1, with 7 nucleotides matching TRBD1. CDR3 length: 11 residues. V gave up 3 bases and J gave up 11 bases; unmatched junction bases: 6. CDR1 is DFQATT, CDR2 SNEGSKA, per germline (reference sequence). The CDR3 bases are TGCAGTGCTAGTTGGGACAGTCGGGCTTTCTTT. Amino acid sequence: CSASWDSRAFF.

The chain combines TRBV5-5 with TRBJ2-2; TRBD1 might be the D (5 bases). V was trimmed by 0 bases and J by 0 bases, leaving 9 bases between them. Germline V CDR1 and CDR2: SGHKS, YYEKEE (reference sequence). CDR3 size: 16 residues. The CDR3 protein is CASSLDPGTNTGELFF. As DNA, the CDR3 is TGTGCCAGCAGCTTGGATCCAGGGACGAACACCGGGGAGCTGTTTTTT.

The chain couples TRBV4-2 to TRBJ1-1; the match to TRBD1 covers 10 bases. J lost 5 bases, V lost 4 bases, and 7 bases had no gene match. Germline assignment: CDR1 LGHNA and CDR2 YNFKEQ. The CDR3 spans 15 residues. The CDR3 is CASSPWTGGGTEAFF. The CDR3, as DNA: TGTGCCAGCAGCCCTTGGACAGGGGGAGGTACTGAAGCTTTCTTT.

V is TRBV7-9 and J is TRBJ2-1, with 9 positions matching TRBD2. Germline assignment: CDR1 SEHNR and CDR2 FQNEAQ (reference sequence). V shed 5 bases and J 6 bases; nucleotides not matched to a gene: 8. The CDR3 extends over 15 amino acids. The chain's CDR3 is CASSPAGLAFNEQFF. For the CDR3, the DNA is TGTGCCAGCAGCCCCGCGGGACTAGCTTTCAATGAGCAGTTCTTC.

The genes are TRBV11-2 and TRBJ2-1, with 12 bases that match TRBD2. With V trimmed by 4 bases and J by 5 bases, 3 bases remained unmatched. The CDR3 loop spans 15 amino acids. Germline loops: CDR1 SGHAT, CDR2 FQNNGV. The CDR3 region has the DNA TGTGCCAGCAGCTCAGGACTAGCGGGACACAATGAGCAGTTCTTC. Its protein is CASSSGLAGHNEQFF.

V gene TRBV6-1 combines with J gene TRBJ1-4; 7 nucleotides align to TRBD1. CDR1 is MNHNS and CDR2 is SASEGT in the germline V gene. With 6 bases clipped from V and 4 bases from J, the junction kept 8 bases outside the gene matches. The CDR3 extends over 15 amino acids. Here the CDR3 DNA reads TGTGCCAGCAGGAAACCTCGGGACAGTAATGAAAAACTGTTTTTT. Its protein product is CASRKPRDSNEKLFF.

The V gene is TRBV6-6, the J gene TRBJ2-1, with TRBD2 identical over 11 bases. V shed 6 bases, J shed 2 bases, and the junction held 6 bases outside the gene matches. Germline CDR1 MNHNY, CDR2 SVGAGI (reference sequence). CDR3 size: 16 residues. CDR3 loop: CASRGTSGSTYNEQFF. In DNA form, the CDR3 reads TGTGCCAGCAGGGGCACTAGCGGGAGCACCTACAATGAGCAGTTCTTC.

The chain combines TRBV6-6 with TRBJ2-7, with D possibly called TRBD1 or TRBD2 (6 bases each). Per the germline V gene, CDR1 is MNHNY and CDR2 is SVGAGI (reference sequence). The V and J ends lost 0 bases and 2 bases respectively, with 8 bases between them. The CDR3 length is 14 residues. CDR3 DNA sequence: TGTGCCAGCAGTTACTCCGGGGGCCCCTACGAGCAGTACTTC. This gives the protein CASSYSGGPYEQYF.

The chain is built from TRBV6-5 and TRBJ1-1, with 7 bases aligning to TRBD1. Germline values: CDR1 MNHEY, CDR2 SVGAGI. Unmatched junction bases numbered 6, after V lost 5 bases and J lost 6 bases. CDR3 length: 13 amino acids. The CDR3 sequence: CASSPTGVAEAFF. In DNA, the CDR3 is TGTGCCAGCAGTCCCACAGGGGTCGCTGAAGCTTTCTTT.

The chain couples TRBV5-1 to TRBJ2-1, with 8 nucleotides matching TRBD1. This CDR3 is 14 amino acids long. J was trimmed by 9 bases and V by 3 bases; bases with no gene match: 8. Germline V gives CDR1 SGHRS, CDR2 YFSETQ. CDR3 sequence reads: CASSWPAQGVEQFF. DNA for the CDR3: TGCGCCAGCAGCTGGCCGGCACAGGGGGTTGAGCAGTTCTTC.

V gene TRBV5-5 combines with J gene TRBJ2-3; the D call may be TRBD1 or TRBD2 (6 bases each). CDR1 is SGHKS and CDR2 is YYEKEE in the germline V gene (reference sequence). Trimming stripped 4 bases from V and 2 bases from J, with 23 bases between. The CDR3 is 18 residues long. CDR3 in DNA: TGTGCCAGCAGCCCGGCGATAGGGGGGTGGAGGACCACAGATACGCAGTATTTT. Its translation: CASSPAIGGWRTTDTQYF.

The chain has TRBV15 and TRBJ2-7, with 8 bases aligning to TRBD2. CDR1 LNHNV and CDR2 YYDKDF come from the germline V gene (reference sequence). V gave up 0 bases and J gave up 2 bases; unmatched junction bases: 6. The CDR3 has 16 amino acids. This chain's CDR3 is CATSRETSGTPYEQYF. DNA for the CDR3: TGTGCCACCAGCAGAGAAACTAGCGGTACTCCCTACGAGCAGTACTTC. The full variable domain, its missing parts supplied by reference TRBV15 and TRBJ2-7, is DAMVIQNPRYQVTQFGKPVTLSCSQTLNHNVMYWYQQKSSQAPKLLFHYYDKDFNNEADTPDNFQSRRPNTSFCFLDIRSPGLGDTAMYLCATSRETSGTPYEQYFGPGTRLTVT.

This chain connects TRBV5-1 to TRBJ1-1, with D unresolved. The CDR3 contains 15 residues. Germline V gene sequence: CDR1 SGHRS, CDR2 YFSETQ. Trimming removed 7 bases at V and 1 base at J, with 17 bases between. The CDR3 DNA follows: TGCGCCAGCCTTCCGGGAGCGGCACAGAACACTGAAGCTTTCTTT. This sequence encodes CASLPGAAQNTEAFF. The full variable domain, rest sourced from reference TRBV5-1 and TRBJ1-1, is KAGVTQTPRYLIKTRGQQVTLSCSPISGHRSVSWYQQTPGQGLQFLFEYFSETQRNKGNFPGRFSGRQFSNSRSEMNVSTLELGDSALYLCASLPGAAQNTEAFFGQGTRLTVV.

The chain links TRBV29-1 to TRBJ2-3, with D maybe TRBD2 (6 bases). This CDR3 is built from 13 residues. Germline CDR1 is SQVTM and CDR2 is ANQGSEA. V was clipped by 7 bases and J by 0 bases, with 11 bases between them. This chain's CDR3 is CSARLDSTDTQYF. Written as DNA, the CDR3 is TGCAGCGCCCGACTAGATAGCACAGATACGCAGTATTTT.

The chain joins TRBV14 to TRBJ2-3; perhaps TRBD2 as D (6 bases). Germline V gene data show CDR1 as SGHDN and CDR2 as FVKESK. The CDR3 has 15 residues. V shed 1 base and J shed 6 bases, with 14 bases lying between them. The CDR3 loop reads CASSQGGVWVDTQYF. As DNA, the CDR3 is TGTGCCAGCAGCCAAGGCGGGGTTTGGGTCGATACGCAGTATTTT.

This clone was seen just once. V and J are TRBV11-2 and TRBJ2-7; the D gene could be TRBD1 or TRBD2 (7 bases each). Trimming cost V 4 bases and J 5 bases, with 15 bases left between them. CDR1 and CDR2 (germline): SGHAT, FQNNGV. The CDR3 sequence is 14 residues long. The CDR3 nucleotides are TGTGCCAGCAGCTCCCAGGGGGGGGGCGACGAGCAGTACTTC. As protein: CASSSQGGGDEQYF.

V gene TRBV7-9 combines with J gene TRBJ1-2; 7 bases match TRBD1. Germline CDR1 reads SEHNR; CDR2 reads FQNEAQ (reference sequence). CDR3 length equals 13 residues. V gave up 1 base and J gave up 6 bases; unmatched junction bases: 2. CDR3 region: CASSLDRGHGYTF. The CDR3 nucleotides read TGTGCCAGCAGCTTAGACAGGGGCCATGGCTACACCTTC.

The chain couples TRBV5-1 to TRBJ2-7; TRBD2 is a possible D gene (6 bases). Germline assignment: CDR1 SGHRS and CDR2 YFSETQ. The CDR3 contains 15 residues. Trimming shortened V by 4 bases and J by 0 bases, and 14 bases separated the two germline ends. CDR3 sequence: CASSAGTASSYEQYF. The CDR3 region has the DNA TGCGCCAGCAGCGCCGGGACTGCGAGCTCCTACGAGCAGTACTTC.

The V call is TRBV28, the J call TRBJ1-2; 8 nucleotides line up with TRBD1. V lost 6 bases and J lost 4; bases outside the gene matches: 10. The CDR3 runs to 15 residues. Germline-derived CDR1 and CDR2 are MDHEN and SYDVKM. The CDR3: CASRPRTGSLYGYTF. Here the CDR3 DNA reads TGTGCCAGCAGGCCCAGGACAGGGTCTCTCTATGGCTACACCTTC.

This chain joins TRBV2 and TRBJ1-5; 8 nucleotides match TRBD1. Looked up from germline, CDR1 is SNHLY and CDR2 is FYNNEI. V lost 5 bases to trimming and J lost 5 bases; unmatched junction nucleotides: 2. CDR3 length equals 13 residues. The CDR3 DNA sequence: TGTGCCAGCAGTCCGGACAGGGATCAGCCCCAGCATTTT. This sequence encodes CASSPDRDQPQHF.

The chain couples TRBV4-1 to TRBJ2-1; TRBD2 aligns across 8 bases. From germline, CDR1 is MGHRA and CDR2 YSYEKL. V dropped 4 bases and J dropped 0; count of bases not matched to a gene: 2. The CDR3 contains 15 residues. CDR3 sequence (DNA): TGCGCCAGCAGCCGAGCGGGAGTCTCCTACAATGAGCAGTTCTTC. This gives the protein CASSRAGVSYNEQFF.

This chain joins TRBV19 and TRBJ2-6, with D possibly being TRBD1 (5 bases). Germline assignment: CDR1 LNHDA and CDR2 SQIVND (reference sequence). CDR3 length equals 18 residues. The V gene lost 5 bases and the J gene lost 0 bases, with 17 bases spanning the gap. DNA of the CDR3: TGTGCCAGTAGTGGTTCAGGGCGTTTACTCTCTGGGGCCAACGTCCTGACTTTC. Residues: CASSGSGRLLSGANVLTF.